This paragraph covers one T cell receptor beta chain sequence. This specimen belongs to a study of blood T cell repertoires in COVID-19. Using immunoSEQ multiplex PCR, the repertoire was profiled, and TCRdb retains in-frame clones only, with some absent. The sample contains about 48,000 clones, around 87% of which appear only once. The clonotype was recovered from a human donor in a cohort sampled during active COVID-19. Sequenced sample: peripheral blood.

The CDR3 reads CASTPRELTGVINYGYTF. In DNA, the CDR3 is TGTGCCAGCACCCCACGTGAGCTAACAGGCGTAATTAACTATGGCTACACCTTC. The V call is TRBV28, the J call TRBJ1-2; the D gene is possibly TRBD1 (5 bases). The CDR3 length is 18 residues. Per the germline V gene, CDR1 is MDHEN and CDR2 is SYDVKM. Trimming left V 7 bases short and J 1 base short, with 25 bases between.